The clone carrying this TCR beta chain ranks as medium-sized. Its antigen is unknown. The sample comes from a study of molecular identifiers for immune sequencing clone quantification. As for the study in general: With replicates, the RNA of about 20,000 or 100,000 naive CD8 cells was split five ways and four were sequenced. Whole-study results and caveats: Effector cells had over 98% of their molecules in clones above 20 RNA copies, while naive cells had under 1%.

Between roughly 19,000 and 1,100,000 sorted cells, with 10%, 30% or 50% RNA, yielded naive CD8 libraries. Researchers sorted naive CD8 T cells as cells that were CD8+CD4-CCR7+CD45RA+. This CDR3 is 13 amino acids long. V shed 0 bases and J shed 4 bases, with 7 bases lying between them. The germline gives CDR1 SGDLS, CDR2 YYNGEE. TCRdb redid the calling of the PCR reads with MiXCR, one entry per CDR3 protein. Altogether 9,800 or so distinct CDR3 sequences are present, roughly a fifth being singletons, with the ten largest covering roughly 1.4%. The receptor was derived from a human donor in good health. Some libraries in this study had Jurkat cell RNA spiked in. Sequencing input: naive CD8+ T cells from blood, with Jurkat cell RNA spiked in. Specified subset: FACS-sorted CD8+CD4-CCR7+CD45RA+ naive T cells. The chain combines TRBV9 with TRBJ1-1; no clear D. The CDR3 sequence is CASSVVTSTEAFF. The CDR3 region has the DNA TGTGCCAGCAGCGTAGTAACGTCCACTGAAGCTTTCTTT.